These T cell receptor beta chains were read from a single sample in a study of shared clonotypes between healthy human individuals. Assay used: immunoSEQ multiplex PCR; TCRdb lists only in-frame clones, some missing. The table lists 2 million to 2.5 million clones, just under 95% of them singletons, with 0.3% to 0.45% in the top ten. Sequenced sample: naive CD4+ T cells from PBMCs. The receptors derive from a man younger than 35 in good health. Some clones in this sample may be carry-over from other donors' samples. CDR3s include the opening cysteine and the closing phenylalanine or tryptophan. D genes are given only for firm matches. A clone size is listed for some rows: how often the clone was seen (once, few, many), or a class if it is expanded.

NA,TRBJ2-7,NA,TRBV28,TGTGCCAGCAGTCCCCCGGTCGAGGAGGGATACGAGCAGTACTTC,CASSPPVEEGYEQYF
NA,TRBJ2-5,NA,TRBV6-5,TGTGCCAGCAGGGAACCAGGTGGCTTGGAGACCCAGTACTTC,CASREPGGLETQYF
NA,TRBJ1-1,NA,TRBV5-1,TGCGCCAGCAGCTTGACAACGGGATCACCGAACACTGAAGCTTTCTTT,CASSLTTGSPNTEAFF
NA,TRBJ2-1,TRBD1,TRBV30,TGTGCCTGGAGTGGATACAGGGGTAGGGTTAGGGAGCAGTTCTTC,CAWSGYRGRVREQFF
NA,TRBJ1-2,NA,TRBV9,TGTGCCAGCAGCGTAGGGGGCGCGGGGGCAAGCTATGGCTACACCTTC,CASSVGGAGASYGYTF
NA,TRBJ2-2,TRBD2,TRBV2,TGTGCCAGCAGGGGGGACGGCGGGGGCACCGGGGAGCTGTTTTTT,CASRGDGGGTGELFF
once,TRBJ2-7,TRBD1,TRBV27,TGTGCCAGCAGTCCCTGGGACAGAGTAGTCGACGAGCAGTACTTC,CASSPWDRVVDEQYF
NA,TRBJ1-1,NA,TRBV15,TGTGCCACCAGCAGAAACTCCTGGGGTTGGCCTGAAGCTTTCTTT,CATSRNSWGWPEAFF
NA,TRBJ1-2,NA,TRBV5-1,TGCGCCAGCAGCTTGGGCAGAAACTATGGCTACACCTTC,CASSLGRNYGYTF
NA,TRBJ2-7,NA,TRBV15,TGTGCCACCAGCAGAGATTGGGACGAGCAGTACTTC,CATSRDWDEQYF
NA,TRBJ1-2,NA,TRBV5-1,TGCGCCAGCAGCACTGGGCTCGTCGTAGCGAATGGCTACACCTTC,CASSTGLVVANGYTF
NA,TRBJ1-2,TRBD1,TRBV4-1,TGCGCCAGCAGCGTAGACAGGGGGCTGGGCTATGGCTACACCTTC,CASSVDRGLGYGYTF
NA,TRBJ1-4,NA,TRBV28,TGTGCCAGCAGCCCCCGGCAGCAGAATCCTTATGAAAAACTGTTTTTT,CASSPRQQNPYEKLFF
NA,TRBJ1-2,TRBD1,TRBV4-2,TGTGCCAGCAGCCGACCCGGGACAGGGGGAGGCTACACCTTC,CASSRPGTGGGYTF
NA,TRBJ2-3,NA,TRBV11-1,TGTGCCAGCAGCTCTGGGACCTTGAACACAGATACGCAGTATTTT,CASSSGTLNTDTQYF
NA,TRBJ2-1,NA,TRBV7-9,TGTGCCAGCAGCCACTCCAGGGACCCTATAGAGCAGTTCTTC,CASSHSRDPIEQFF
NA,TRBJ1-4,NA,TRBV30,TGTGCCTGGAGTGAAGGCGTTGGGGATGAAAAACTGTTTTTT,CAWSEGVGDEKLFF
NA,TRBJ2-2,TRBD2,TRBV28,TGTGCCAGTACAGAGGGACTAGCGGTAAACACCGGGGAGCTGTTTTTT,CASTEGLAVNTGELFF
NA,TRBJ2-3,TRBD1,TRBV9,TGTGCCAGCAGCCCCCGGGACAGGGGTTCAGATACGCAGTATTTT,CASSPRDRGSDTQYF
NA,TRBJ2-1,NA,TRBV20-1,TGCAGTGCTGGATCGTATGAGCAGTTCTTC,CSAGSYEQFF
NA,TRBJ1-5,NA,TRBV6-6,TGTGCCAGCAGTTACGAGGCCCCTGGTAATCAGCCCCAGCATTTT,CASSYEAPGNQPQHF
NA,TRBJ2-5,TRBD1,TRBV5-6,TGTGCCAGCAGCTTGGAGGTTGGGACAGTTCAAGAGACCCAGTACTTC,CASSLEVGTVQETQYF
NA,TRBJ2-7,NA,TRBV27,TGTGCCAGCAGTTTGAGACGGGTGGGGTGGGAGCAGTACTTC,CASSLRRVGWEQYF
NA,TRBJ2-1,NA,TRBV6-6,TGTGCCAGCAGTTACGGGGGCCCCTCCTACAATGAGCAGTTCTTC,CASSYGGPSYNEQFF
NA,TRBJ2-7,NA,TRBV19,TGTGCCAGTAGTAGGGGGTTCGAGCAGTACTTC,CASSRGFEQYF
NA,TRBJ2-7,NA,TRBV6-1,TGTGCCAGCAGAACCCCTGGAGGGTTGGCCTACGAGCAGTACTTC,CASRTPGGLAYEQYF
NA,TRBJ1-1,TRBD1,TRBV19,TGTGCCAGTAGTAACCGGACAGGGAGTTTTGGGACTGAGGCTTTCTTT,CASSNRTGSFGTEAFF
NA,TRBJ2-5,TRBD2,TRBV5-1,TGCGCCAGCAGCTTGGGAGGGACTAGCGGGGGACAAGAGACCCAGTACTTC,CASSLGGTSGGQETQYF
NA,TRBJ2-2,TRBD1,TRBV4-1,TGCGCCAGCAGCCAAGAACAGGGGGGGGAGCTGTTTTTT,CASSQEQGGELFF
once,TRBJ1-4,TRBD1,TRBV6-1,TGTGCCAGCTTGGCTTGGGACAGTAATGAAAAACTGTTTTTT,CASLAWDSNEKLFF
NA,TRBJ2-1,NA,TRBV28,TGTGCCAGCAGTTTAAATTCAGGAGCGCGCAATGAGCAGTTCTTC,CASSLNSGARNEQFF
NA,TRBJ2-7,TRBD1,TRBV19,TGTGCCAGTACCAAAACCGGGACAGGGCGTTACGAGCAGTACTTC,CASTKTGTGRYEQYF
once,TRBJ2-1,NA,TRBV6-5,TGTGCCAGCAGTTACTGGAATGAGCAGTTCTTC,CASSYWNEQFF
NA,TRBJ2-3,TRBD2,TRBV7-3,TGTGCCAGCAGCTCGACGGGGTGGGGCGGGAGGACCTCAGATACGCAGTATTTT,CASSSTGWGGRTSDTQYF
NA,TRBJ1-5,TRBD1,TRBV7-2,TGTGCCAGCAGCTTAGGCCCAGGGGGCTGGGAGCCCCAGCATTTT,CASSLGPGGWEPQHF
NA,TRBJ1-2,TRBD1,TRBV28,TGTGCCAGCAGTTTATTGGACAGGGCCCTTTATGGCTACACCTTC,CASSLLDRALYGYTF
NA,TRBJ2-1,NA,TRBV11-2,TGTGCCAGCAGCTTAGTAGTGGCCTACAATGAGCAGTTCTTC,CASSLVVAYNEQFF
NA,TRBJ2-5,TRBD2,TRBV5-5,TGTGCCAGCAGCCCACCGGGACTAGCGGGAGCAGAGACCCAGTACTTC,CASSPPGLAGAETQYF
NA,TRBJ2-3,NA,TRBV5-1,TGCGCCAGCAGCTTATCCAGAGCTGGCACAGATACGCAGTATTTT,CASSLSRAGTDTQYF
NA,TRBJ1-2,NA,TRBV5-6,TGTGCCAGCAGCTCGCCGTGGAGGGGAGCCCTCTGGACCTTC,CASSSPWRGALWTF
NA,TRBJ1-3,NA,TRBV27,TGTGCCAGCAGTTCACTCGGGCTCTCTGGAAACACCATATATTTT,CASSSLGLSGNTIYF
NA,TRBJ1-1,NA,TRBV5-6,TGTGCCAGCAGCCCCGGTTGGGGGGAAACTGAAGCTTTCTTT,CASSPGWGETEAFF
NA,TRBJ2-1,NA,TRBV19,TGTGCCAGTAGTATACTGCAAAATTACAATGAGCAGTTCTTC,CASSILQNYNEQFF
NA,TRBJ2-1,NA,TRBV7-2,TGTGCCAGCAGCTTTAGTACGGGGACTGAGCAGTTCTTC,CASSFSTGTEQFF
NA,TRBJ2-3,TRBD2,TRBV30,TGTGCCTGGAGTCAACTAGCGGGAGGTGGAGATACGCAGTATTTT,CAWSQLAGGGDTQYF
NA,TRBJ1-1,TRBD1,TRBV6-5,TGTGCCAGCAGCTACGGCGACAGGGGCGATACTGAAGCTTTCTTT,CASSYGDRGDTEAFF
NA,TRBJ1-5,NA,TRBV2,TGTGCCAGCGTACGGGACACTAATCAGCCCCAGCATTTT,CASVRDTNQPQHF
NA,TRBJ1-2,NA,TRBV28,TGTGCCACCCGGGGGGGCAGCACCTATGGCTACACCTTC,CATRGGSTYGYTF
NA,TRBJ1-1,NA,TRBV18,TGTGCCAGCTCACCTCCGGGGGACACTGAAGCTTTCTTT,CASSPPGDTEAFF
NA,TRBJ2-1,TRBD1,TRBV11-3,TGTGCCAGCAGCTTAGGCCGACAGGGGAGCGATGAGCAGTTCTTC,CASSLGRQGSDEQFF
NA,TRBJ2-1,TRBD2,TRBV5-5,TGTGCCAGCAGCCAGAGAGGACTAGCGGGCTCCTACAATGAGCAGTTCTTC,CASSQRGLAGSYNEQFF
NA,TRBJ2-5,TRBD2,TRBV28,TGTGCCAGCAGTTTAAGGGCGGGAGAGTTTGGGACCCAGTACTTC,CASSLRAGEFGTQYF
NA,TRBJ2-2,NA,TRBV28,TGTGCCAGCAGGGCCGACACCGGGGAGCTGTTTTTT,CASRADTGELFF
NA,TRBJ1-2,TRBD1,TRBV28,TGTGCCAGCAGTCCCAGGGGGTATGGCTACACCTTC,CASSPRGYGYTF
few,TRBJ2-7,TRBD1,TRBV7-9,TGTGCCAGCTTCGCGATAGGGACAGGGGGAGGTGAGCAGTACTTC,CASFAIGTGGGEQYF
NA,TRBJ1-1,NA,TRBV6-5,TGTGCCAGCAGGGGGGGTACTGAAGCTTTCTTT,CASRGGTEAFF
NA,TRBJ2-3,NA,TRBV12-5,TGTGCTAGTGGTCTAAGTCTCACAGATACGCAGTATTTT,CASGLSLTDTQYF
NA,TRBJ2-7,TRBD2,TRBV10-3,TGTGCCATCAGTGAGACTAGCGGGAGGACTTACGAGCAGTACTTC,CAISETSGRTYEQYF